The 2 T cell receptor beta chains in this list originate from one sample, sequenced in a study of cytomegalovirus exposure and HLA in healthy donors. Primers: 60 Vbeta forward and 13 Jbeta reverse. Assay used: immunoSEQ multiplex PCR; TCRdb lists only in-frame clones, some missing. The table lists over 65,000 clones, over 70% of them singletons. Input material: PBMCs. The receptors stem from a woman between 40 and 55 years old in good health and CMV-seronegative.

This clone occurred a few times. This chain connects TRBV5-1 to TRBJ2-7; 11 bases agree with TRBD1. From germline, CDR1 is SGHRS and CDR2 YFSETQ. The ends lost 3 bases at V and 6 bases at J; junction bases unmatched: 5. The CDR3 covers 14 residues. The CDR3 sequence: CASSSGTGGGEQYF. DNA of the CDR3: TGCGCCAGCAGCTCCGGGACAGGGGGAGGCGAGCAGTACTTC. The full variable domain, its missing parts supplied by reference TRBV5-1 and TRBJ2-7, is KAGVTQTPRYLIKTRGQQVTLSCSPISGHRSVSWYQQTPGQGLQFLFEYFSETQRNKGNFPGRFSGRQFSNSRSEMNVSTLELGDSALYLCASSSGTGGGEQYFGPGTRLTVT.

The CDR3: CASRNFPSGSLDTQYF. In nucleotides, the CDR3 is TGTGCCAGCAGAAACTTCCCTAGCGGGAGTTTAGATACGCAGTATTTT. This sequence joins TRBV6-6 and TRBJ2-3, with 10 bases lining up with TRBD2. Looked up from germline, CDR1 is MNHNY and CDR2 is SVGAGI (reference sequence). This CDR3 has 16 amino acids. V lost 6 bases to trimming and J lost 5 bases; unmatched junction nucleotides: 11.